This T cell receptor beta chain was observed in a study of early T cells in non-severe SARS-CoV-2 infection. The library protocol tagged individual cDNA molecules with unique molecular identifiers. TCRdb used MiXCR to reprocess the 5' RACE reads, holding one entry per CDR3 protein. The data show tens of thousands of distinct CDR3 sequences, around 4.9% seen once. V was trimmed by 4 bases and J by 12 bases, leaving 16 bases between them. The CDR3 loop spans 13 amino acids. The germline V gene encodes CDR1 MNHEY and CDR2 SMNVEV (reference sequence). In its sample, this clonotype was seen many times. The TCR comes from an adult who was a healthcare worker with PCR-confirmed SARS-CoV-2 infection or an uninfected control (not recorded which). The chain carries TRBV27 and TRBJ2-1; D is undetermined. Sequencing input: whole blood. The CDR3 is CASSSQAGIGQFF. The CDR3 DNA is TGTGCCAGCAGTTCCCAGGCTGGCATTGGGCAGTTCTTC.